The clone carrying this T cell receptor (beta chain) was recorded once. CDR1 SGHTA and CDR2 FQGNSA come from the germline V gene. This CDR3 region has 14 residues. V dropped 1 base and J dropped 5 bases, with 12 bases sitting between them. Per the original data handling: Reference gene primer amplification in the assay estimated nucleated cell counts. Some clones are missing from TCRdb's copy, which holds only in-frame ones; the method was immunoSEQ multiplex PCR. V and J calls and clone size follow that table, whereas D and trimming were derived from the DNA. There are a few hundred thousand clones in the sample; 70% to 90% occur only once, and approximately 8.8% lies in the top ten. The data are from a study of blood T cell repertoires in COVID-19. Study as a whole: Acute and convalescent COVID-19 samples came from the United States, Italy and Spain. T cells, B-cell-depleted T cells, or PBMCs supplied cDNA or gDNA.

This TCR was recovered from a man aged 18 to 29 with active or convalescent COVID-19. Sequenced input: peripheral blood. The chain employs TRBV7-2 and TRBJ2-7; maybe TRBD1 (6 bases). Here the CDR3 DNA reads TGTGCCAGCAGCTTAGAGGGCCCAGGGGACGAGCAGTACTTC. Translation: CASSLEGPGDEQYF.